This record concerns one T cell receptor beta chain sequence. The V and J ends lost 5 bases and 3 bases respectively, with 14 bases between them. CDR1 is SEHNR, CDR2 FQNEAQ, per germline (reference sequence). The CDR3 loop spans 14 amino acids. The sample originates from a study of blood T cell dynamics during melanoma immunotherapy. Sequencing used immunoSEQ multiplex PCR; TCRdb keeps in-frame clones, though not all of them. In the table there are a few thousand clones, about 90% of which are singletons. Time point described: pre-treatment baseline. The receptor's source is a human donor with melanoma. Sample: blood, taken from a patient treated with checkpoint blockade. J is TRBJ2-7 and V is TRBV7-9; tentative D call: TRBD2 (6 bases). CDR3 in DNA: TGTGCCAGCAGCCACGGTTTGGGGGGCTACGAGCAGTACTTC. It translates to CASSHGLGGYEQYF.